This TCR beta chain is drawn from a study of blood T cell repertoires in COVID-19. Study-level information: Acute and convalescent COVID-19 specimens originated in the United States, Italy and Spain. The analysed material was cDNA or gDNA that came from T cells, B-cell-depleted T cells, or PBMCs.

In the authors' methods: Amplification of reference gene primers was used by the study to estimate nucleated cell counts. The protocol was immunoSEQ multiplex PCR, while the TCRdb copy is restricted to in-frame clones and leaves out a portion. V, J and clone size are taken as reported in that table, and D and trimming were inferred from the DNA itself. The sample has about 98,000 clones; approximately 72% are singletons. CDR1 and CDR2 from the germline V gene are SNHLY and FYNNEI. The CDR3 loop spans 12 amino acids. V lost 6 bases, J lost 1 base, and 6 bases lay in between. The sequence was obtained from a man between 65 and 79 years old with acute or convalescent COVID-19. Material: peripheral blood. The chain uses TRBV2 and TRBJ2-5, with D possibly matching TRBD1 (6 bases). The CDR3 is CASRDSQETQYF. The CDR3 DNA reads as TGTGCCAGCAGGGACAGCCAAGAGACCCAGTACTTC.